The rows below give T cell receptor beta chains drawn from one sample of a study of shared clonotypes between healthy human individuals. The assay was immunoSEQ multiplex PCR, and TCRdb's table has in-frame clones only and misses some. Among 950,000 to 1,100,000 clones listed, around 82% were seen once. Sample: memory CD4+ T cells from PBMCs. The receptors were gathered from a man in his late teens or twenties in good health. Some clones in this sample may be carry-over from other donors' samples. Each CDR3 is given with its conserved first and last residue. The D gene is left open where the match is weak. Clone size, where shown, is once, few, many, or a class for clones that have expanded.

abundance: once
d_gene: TRBD2
j_gene: TRBJ2-1
len: 15
v_gene: TRBV25-1
CDR3aa: CASSPLAGTYNEQFF
CDR3nt: TGTGCCAGCAGTCCCCTAGCGGGTACCTACAATGAGCAGTTCTTC

abundance: many
d_gene: .
j_gene: TRBJ2-2
len: 12
v_gene: TRBV25-1
CDR3aa: CASSRPWGELFF
CDR3nt: TGTGCCAGCAGCCGACCGTGGGGGGAGCTGTTTTTT

abundance: .
d_gene: .
j_gene: TRBJ2-3
len: 14
v_gene: TRBV4-3
CDR3aa: CASSQDIHTDTQYF
CDR3nt: TGCGCCAGCAGCCAAGATATCCACACAGATACGCAGTATTTT

abundance: once
d_gene: .
j_gene: TRBJ2-7
len: 14
v_gene: TRBV11-1
CDR3aa: CASSLDGTFYEQYF
CDR3nt: TGTGCCAGCAGCTTAGACGGGACCTTCTACGAGCAGTACTTC

abundance: .
d_gene: TRBD2
j_gene: TRBJ2-1
len: 15
v_gene: TRBV5-1
CDR3aa: CASSLRAGGSNEQFF
CDR3nt: TGCGCCAGCAGCTTGCGCGCGGGAGGGTCCAATGAGCAGTTCTTC

abundance: .
d_gene: .
j_gene: TRBJ1-4
len: 12
v_gene: TRBV25-1
CDR3aa: CASSQDRGRTFF
CDR3nt: TGTGCCAGCAGTCAAGACAGAGGTCGCACGTTTTTT

abundance: .
d_gene: TRBD1
j_gene: TRBJ1-1
len: 14
v_gene: TRBV2
CDR3aa: CASSPTGARTEAFF
CDR3nt: TGTGCCAGCAGCCCGACAGGGGCCCGCACTGAAGCTTTCTTT

abundance: .
d_gene: TRBD1
j_gene: TRBJ1-5
len: 14
v_gene: TRBV28
CDR3aa: CAITPSGGGQPQHF
CDR3nt: TGTGCCATCACGCCGTCAGGGGGTGGTCAGCCCCAGCATTTT

abundance: .
d_gene: .
j_gene: TRBJ1-4
len: 15
v_gene: TRBV5-1
CDR3aa: CASSLVGTIGEKLFF
CDR3nt: TGCGCCAGCAGCTTGGTCGGGACGATCGGTGAAAAACTGTTTTTT

abundance: many
d_gene: .
j_gene: TRBJ2-1
len: 15
v_gene: TRBV1
CDR3aa: CTSSTPTSSYNEQFF
CDR3nt: TGCACCAGCAGCACTCCGACTAGCTCCTACAATGAGCAGTTCTTC

abundance: few
d_gene: .
j_gene: TRBJ2-3
len: 13
v_gene: TRBV5-6
CDR3aa: CASSLARTDTQYF
CDR3nt: TGTGCCAGCAGCTTGGCTCGCACAGATACGCAGTATTTT

abundance: .
d_gene: TRBD1
j_gene: TRBJ1-2
len: 14
v_gene: TRBV28
CDR3aa: CASSPGQGLGGYTF
CDR3nt: TGTGCCAGCAGCCCTGGACAGGGGTTAGGTGGCTACACCTTC

abundance: .
d_gene: .
j_gene: TRBJ2-2
len: 12
v_gene: TRBV6-5
CDR3aa: CASSLRSGELFF
CDR3nt: TGTGCCAGCAGCTTACGATCCGGGGAGCTGTTTTTT

abundance: once
d_gene: TRBD2
j_gene: TRBJ2-7
len: 16
v_gene: TRBV7-9
CDR3aa: CASSPRLAVGSYEQYF
CDR3nt: TGTGCCAGCAGCCCTAGACTAGCGGTGGGCTCCTACGAGCAGTACTTC

abundance: few
d_gene: TRBD1
j_gene: TRBJ2-5
len: 13
v_gene: TRBV6-4
CDR3aa: CASSGDRGETQYF
CDR3nt: TGTGCCAGCAGTGGGGACAGGGGAGAGACCCAGTACTTC

abundance: .
d_gene: TRBD1
j_gene: TRBJ2-7
len: 14
v_gene: TRBV7-9
CDR3aa: CASSHLGQYYEQYF
CDR3nt: TGTGCCAGCAGCCATCTGGGACAGTACTACGAGCAGTACTTC

abundance: .
d_gene: TRBD2
j_gene: TRBJ2-1
len: 14
v_gene: TRBV7-2
CDR3aa: CASGTGLAETMSFF
CDR3nt: TGTGCCAGCGGCACGGGACTAGCGGAAACAATGAGCTTCTTC

abundance: .
d_gene: TRBD2
j_gene: TRBJ2-7
len: 15
v_gene: TRBV6-5
CDR3aa: CASSSLLAGTYEQYF
CDR3nt: TGTGCCAGCAGCTCCTTACTAGCGGGTACCTACGAGCAGTACTTC

abundance: .
d_gene: .
j_gene: TRBJ1-5
len: 17
v_gene: TRBV19
CDR3aa: CASKPRTSGNSNQPQHF
CDR3nt: TGTGCCAGTAAACCACGGACGTCAGGGAATAGCAATCAGCCCCAGCATTTT

abundance: few
d_gene: .
j_gene: TRBJ2-1
len: 13
v_gene: TRBV30
CDR3aa: CAWSVRRNTEQFF
CDR3nt: TGTGCCTGGAGTGTAAGGAGGAACACTGAGCAGTTCTTC

abundance: .
d_gene: .
j_gene: TRBJ2-1
len: 16
v_gene: TRBV27
CDR3aa: CASRGGGALSYNEQFF
CDR3nt: TGTGCCAGCAGAGGAGGGGGGGCGCTATCCTACAATGAGCAGTTCTTC

abundance: .
d_gene: TRBD2
j_gene: TRBJ2-1
len: 14
v_gene: TRBV27
CDR3aa: CASRPGLAGAVQFF
CDR3nt: TGTGCCAGCAGGCCGGGACTAGCGGGAGCCGTGCAGTTCTTC

abundance: .
d_gene: .
j_gene: TRBJ1-6
len: 13
v_gene: TRBV28
CDR3aa: CASSFPSLGILHF
CDR3nt: TGTGCCAGCAGTTTCCCTAGCCTGGGGATCCTCCACTTT

abundance: .
d_gene: TRBD2
j_gene: TRBJ2-1
len: 16
v_gene: TRBV11-2
CDR3aa: CASSLDRLAGVNEQFF
CDR3nt: TGTGCCAGCAGCTTAGACAGACTAGCGGGAGTAAATGAGCAGTTCTTC

abundance: .
d_gene: .
j_gene: TRBJ2-7
len: 15
v_gene: TRBV7-8
CDR3aa: CASSLDIGFSYEQYF
CDR3nt: TGTGCCAGCAGCTTAGACATAGGTTTCTCCTACGAGCAGTACTTC

abundance: once
d_gene: TRBD1
j_gene: TRBJ2-5
len: 12
v_gene: TRBV29-1
CDR3aa: CSGRTGQETQYF
CDR3nt: TGCAGCGGGCGGACAGGCCAAGAGACCCAGTACTTC

abundance: .
d_gene: .
j_gene: TRBJ1-1
len: 14
v_gene: TRBV18
CDR3aa: CASSPNRVISEAFF
CDR3nt: TGTGCCAGCTCACCTAACCGCGTAATATCTGAAGCTTTCTTT

abundance: .
d_gene: .
j_gene: TRBJ1-1
len: 13
v_gene: TRBV28
CDR3aa: CASSLSPNTEAFF
CDR3nt: TGTGCCAGCAGTTTATCCCCGAACACTGAAGCTTTCTTT

abundance: few
d_gene: .
j_gene: TRBJ2-5
len: 14
v_gene: TRBV7-6
CDR3aa: CASSGGQAQETQYF
CDR3nt: TGTGCCAGCAGCGGGGGGCAAGCGCAAGAGACCCAGTACTTC

abundance: .
d_gene: .
j_gene: TRBJ2-7
len: 12
v_gene: TRBV11-2
CDR3aa: CASRGNTYEQYF
CDR3nt: TGTGCCAGCCGAGGGAACACCTACGAGCAGTACTTC

abundance: .
d_gene: TRBD1
j_gene: TRBJ1-2
len: 14
v_gene: TRBV19
CDR3aa: CASSIDRAPSGYTF
CDR3nt: TGTGCCAGTAGTATCGACAGGGCACCTAGTGGCTACACCTTC

abundance: .
d_gene: TRBD1
j_gene: TRBJ2-1
len: 13
v_gene: TRBV10-3
CDR3aa: CAISDRGQGEQFF
CDR3nt: TGTGCCATCAGCGACAGGGGGCAGGGTGAGCAGTTCTTC

abundance: .
d_gene: .
j_gene: TRBJ2-3
len: 16
v_gene: TRBV15
CDR3aa: CATSRAGQPSTDTQYF
CDR3nt: TGTGCCACCAGCAGGGCGGGCCAGCCCAGCACAGATACGCAGTATTTT

abundance: .
d_gene: .
j_gene: TRBJ1-4
len: 15
v_gene: TRBV6-1
CDR3aa: CASSSVRVDGVKLFF
CDR3nt: TGTGCCAGCAGTTCCGTCAGGGTGGATGGGGTAAAACTGTTTTTT

abundance: .
d_gene: .
j_gene: TRBJ2-1
len: 16
v_gene: TRBV2
CDR3aa: CASSESTAMNYNEQFF
CDR3nt: TGTGCCAGCAGTGAATCAACAGCTATGAATTACAATGAGCAGTTCTTC